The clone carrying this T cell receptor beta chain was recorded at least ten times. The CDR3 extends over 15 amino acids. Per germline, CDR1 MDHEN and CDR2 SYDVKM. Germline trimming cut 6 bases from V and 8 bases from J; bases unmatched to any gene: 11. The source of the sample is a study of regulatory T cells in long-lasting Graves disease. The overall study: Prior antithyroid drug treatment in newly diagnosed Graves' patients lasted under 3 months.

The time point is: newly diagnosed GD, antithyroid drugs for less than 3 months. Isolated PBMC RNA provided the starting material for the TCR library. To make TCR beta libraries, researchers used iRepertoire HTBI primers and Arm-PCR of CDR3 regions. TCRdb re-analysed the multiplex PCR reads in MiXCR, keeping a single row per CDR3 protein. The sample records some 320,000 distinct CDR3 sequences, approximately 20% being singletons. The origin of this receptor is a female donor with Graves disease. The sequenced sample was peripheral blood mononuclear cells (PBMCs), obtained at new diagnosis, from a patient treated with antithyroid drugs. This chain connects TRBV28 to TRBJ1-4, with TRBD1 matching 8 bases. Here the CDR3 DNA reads TGTGCCAGCAGCAACTCTGGACAGGGCCGCGAAAAACTGTTTTTT. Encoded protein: CASSNSGQGREKLFF.